Listed here are 3 T cell receptor beta chains from one sample, sequenced in a study of T cell repertoires in cytomegalovirus infection. Their recognized antigens are unknown. TCRdb re-derived calls from the reads in MiXCR, one entry per CDR3 protein. The table lists under 350,000 distinct CDR3 sequences, roughly a fifth of them singletons. Specimen: cultured PBMCs, collected from culture after CMV antigen stimulation. The receptor set was obtained from a human donor in good health (CMV status not recorded). Some clones in this sample may be carry-over from other donors' samples.

The chain joins TRBV7-2 to TRBJ2-3; 9 bases match TRBD1. The germline V gene encodes CDR1 SGHTA and CDR2 FQGNSA. Trimming cost V 6 bases and J 5 bases; bases outside gene matches: 6. The CDR3 loop spans 14 amino acids. The CDR3 sequence is CASSVTGGQDTQYF. The CDR3, as DNA: TGTGCCAGCAGTGTGACAGGGGGGCAAGATACGCAGTATTTT. Combining the CDR3 with reference TRBV7-2 and TRBJ2-3 gives the whole variable domain GAGVSQSPSNKVTEKGKDVELRCDPISGHTALYWYRQSLGQGLEFLIYFQGNSAPDKSGLPSDRFSAERTGGSVSTLTIQRTQQEDSAVYLCASSVTGGQDTQYFGPGTRLTVL.

Ten or more counts support this clonotype. The chain is built from TRBV12-3 or TRBV12-4 and TRBJ2-3; 10 bases line up with TRBD2. CDR3 size: 15 residues. V shed 5 bases, J shed 6 bases, and the junction held 8 bases outside the gene matches. CDR3 nucleotide sequence: TGTGCCAGCAGTCCCTCTAGCGGGAGAATTGATACGCAGTATTTT. This codes for CASSPSSGRIDTQYF.

V is TRBV28 and J is TRBJ2-5, with TRBD2 identical over 8 bases. V gave up 5 bases and J gave up 7 bases; unmatched junction bases: 6. CDR3 length equals 13 residues. Germline CDR1 MDHEN, CDR2 SYDVKM. CDR3: CASSPGGTGTQYF. CDR3 DNA: TGTGCCAGCAGTCCGGGGGGGACGGGGACCCAGTACTTC.